The clone carrying this T cell receptor beta chain was observed at least ten times. This sample was taken from a study of low-dose radiotherapy and immunotherapy resistance in tumors. TRAV and TRBV primers primed cDNA for both TCRalpha and TCRbeta. With a V-primer adapter and a constant-region primer, TCRs were amplified for approximately 20 PCR cycles. Through in vitro transcription, the mRNA that had been isolated was amplified. TCRdb called the reads again in MiXCR, with one record for every CDR3 protein. This repertoire shows 65,000 to 90,000 distinct CDR3 sequences, about 19% found once; its top ten account for 5.9%. The germline V gene encodes CDR1 SGHRS and CDR2 YFSETQ. This CDR3 is 14 amino acids long. The V and J ends lost 4 bases and 2 bases, in that order; junction bases with no gene match: 5. Specified time point: before trial treatment.

The TCR sequence derives from a male donor with prostate cancer. The specimen comprised PBMCs, sampled before treatment. The rearrangement links TRBV5-1 to TRBJ2-7; 8 bases line up with TRBD1. The CDR3 region has the DNA TGCGCCAGCAGCCACGGACAGGGAGCCTACGAGCAGTACTTC. Encoded protein: CASSHGQGAYEQYF. The variable domain in full, completed from reference TRBV5-1 and TRBJ2-7, reads KAGVTQTPRYLIKTRGQQVTLSCSPISGHRSVSWYQQTPGQGLQFLFEYFSETQRNKGNFPGRFSGRQFSNSRSEMNVSTLELGDSALYLCASSHGQGAYEQYFGPGTRLTVT.